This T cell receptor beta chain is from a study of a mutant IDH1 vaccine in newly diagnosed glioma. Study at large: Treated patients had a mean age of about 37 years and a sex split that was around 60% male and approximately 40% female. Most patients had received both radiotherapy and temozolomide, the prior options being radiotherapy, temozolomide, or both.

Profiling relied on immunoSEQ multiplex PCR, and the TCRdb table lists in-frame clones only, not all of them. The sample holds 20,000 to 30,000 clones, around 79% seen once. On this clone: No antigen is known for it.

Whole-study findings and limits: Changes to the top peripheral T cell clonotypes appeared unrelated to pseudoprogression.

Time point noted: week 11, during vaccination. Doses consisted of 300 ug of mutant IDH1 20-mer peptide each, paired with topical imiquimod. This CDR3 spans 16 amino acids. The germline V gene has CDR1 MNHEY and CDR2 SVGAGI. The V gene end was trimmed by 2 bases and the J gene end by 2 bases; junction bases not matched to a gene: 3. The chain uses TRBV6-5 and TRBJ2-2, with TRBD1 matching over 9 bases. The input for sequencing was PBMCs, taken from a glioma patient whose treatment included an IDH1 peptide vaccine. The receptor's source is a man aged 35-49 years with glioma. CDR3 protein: CASSYTDRGNTGELFF. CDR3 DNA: TGTGCCAGCAGTTACACGGACAGGGGAAACACCGGGGAGCTGTTTTTT.